The 17 T cell receptor beta chains below all came from one sample that was sequenced in a study of blood T cell repertoires in COVID-19 (dated by TCRdb to 2018 to 2021). Libraries were made using the immunoSEQ multiplex PCR assay. In TCRdb, the immuneACCESS table is reduced to in-frame sequences with V and J assigned. These tables do not hold every clone; where another copy was compared, an unresolved V gene accounts for under half, and the others remain unexplained. The sample contains about 350,000 clones, around 91% of them found a single time. The ten largest clonotypes hold roughly 3% of the sample. The sequenced material came from peripheral blood. The receptor set was obtained from a woman younger than 30 who had recovered from COVID-19.

This sequence joins TRBV11-3 and TRBJ2-7; no definite D call. Germline V gene data show CDR1 as SGHNT and CDR2 as YENEEA. Trimming cost V 0 bases and J 9 bases, with 12 bases left between them. This CDR3 is 13 amino acids long. Here the CDR3 reads CASSLDITSGQYV. The CDR3, as DNA: TGTGCCAGCAGCTTAGATATCACTTCGGGGCAGTACGTC.

This sequence joins TRBV9 and TRBJ1-2; no definite D call. The CDR3 runs to 13 residues. The ends were cut back, 4 bases at V and 8 bases at J, with 15 bases in the middle. Per the germline V gene, CDR1 is SGDLS and CDR2 is YYNGEE. CDR3 DNA sequence: TGTGCCAGCAGCAGGGAGAGGGCTATCGGCTACACCTTC. It codes for CASSRERAIGYTF.

The V call is TRBV7-8, the J call TRBJ2-4, with 9 bases lining up with TRBD1. The CDR3 consists of 15 residues. The V gene end was trimmed by 1 base and the J gene end by 7 bases; junction bases not matched to a gene: 5. Germline CDR1 reads SGHVS; CDR2 reads FQNEAQ. DNA for the CDR3: TGTGCCAGCAGCTTAGAAAGGACAGGGGTGAACATTCAGTACTTC. Translation: CASSLERTGVNIQYF.

V usage is TRBV7-2 and J usage is TRBJ2-3; TRBD1 aligns across 7 bases. The CDR3 consists of 16 residues. After removal of 5 bases from V and 5 bases from J, the junction contained 13 bases not matched to a gene. In germline, CDR1 is SGHTA, CDR2 FQGNSA. DNA of the CDR3: TGTGCCAGCAGCCTTGACAGGGTATTTAGGGAAGATACGCAGTATTTT. This sequence encodes CASSLDRVFREDTQYF.

A single count supports this clone. The chain is built from TRBV6-5 and TRBJ1-2, with TRBD1 as a possible D gene (5 bases). V gave up 5 bases and J gave up 5 bases, with 18 bases separating them. CDR1 and CDR2 (germline): MNHEY, SVGAGI. The CDR3 runs to 15 residues. This CDR3 is CASSPSPTERYGYTF. The CDR3 DNA sequence: TGTGCCAGCAGTCCCAGCCCGACAGAGAGATATGGCTACACCTTC.

In its sample, this clone was seen once. J is TRBJ1-5 and V is TRBV6-5; TRBD1 matches 8 bases. This CDR3 is 15 amino acids long. V was clipped by 2 bases and J by 9 bases; unmatched bases: 9. In germline, CDR1 is MNHEY, CDR2 SVGAGI. CDR3 nucleotides: TGTGCCAGCAGTTACAGCCCGGGACAGGCTACGCCCCAGCATTTT. This translates into CASSYSPGQATPQHF.

The chain couples TRBV5-1 to TRBJ1-5, with a weak D call TRBD1 (6 bases). Germline V lookup: CDR1 SGHRS, CDR2 YFSETQ. V was clipped by 1 base and J by 5 bases, with 10 bases between them. The CDR3 has 14 residues. As DNA, the CDR3 is TGCGCCAGCAGCTTGCAGGGGCCGGATCAGCCCCAGCATTTT. Protein sequence: CASSLQGPDQPQHF.

This sequence joins TRBV7-8 and TRBJ2-4; 15 nucleotides match TRBD2. V shed 5 bases and J 0 bases; nucleotides not matched to a gene: 11. Germline CDR1 SGHVS, CDR2 FQNEAQ. The length of the CDR3 is 20 residues. DNA of the CDR3: TGTGCCAGCAGCCCAGGACTAGCGGGAGGGCGGCTAATAGCCAAAAACATTCAGTACTTC. It codes for CASSPGLAGGRLIAKNIQYF.

This chain connects TRBV7-2 to TRBJ1-2, with 12 nucleotides matching TRBD1. After removal of 1 base from V and 4 bases from J, the junction contained 4 bases not matched to a gene. Germline loops: CDR1 SGHTA, CDR2 FQGNSA. CDR3 length: 16 residues. CDR3 region: CASSLGGQGASYGYTF. CDR3 bases: TGTGCCAGCAGCTTAGGGGGACAGGGGGCAAGCTATGGCTACACCTTC.

The gene calls are TRBV7-2 and TRBJ1-5, with D possibly TRBD1 on 5 matching bases. Germline V gene sequence: CDR1 SGHTA, CDR2 FQGNSA. This CDR3 contains 14 residues. V lost 1 base and J 9 bases, leaving 13 bases between the germline ends. The CDR3 nucleotides read TGTGCCAGCAGCTTAGGGGCCGAAAGGGGGCCCCAGCATTTT. It specifies CASSLGAERGPQHF.

The V and J genes are TRBV4-1 and TRBJ1-2, with TRBD1 as a possible D gene (5 bases). Trimming took off 1 base at V and 2 bases at J, with 8 bases between the two ends. Germline CDR1 is MGHRA and CDR2 is YSYEKL. The CDR3 spans 14 residues. This CDR3 reads CASSQGGGNYGYTF. CDR3 DNA sequence: TGCGCCAGCAGCCAAGGGGGGGGAAACTATGGCTACACCTTC.

V usage is TRBV7-2 and J usage is TRBJ2-3, with TRBD2 matching over 7 bases. CDR1 SGHTA and CDR2 FQGNSA come from the germline V gene. With V trimmed by 11 bases and J by 2 bases, 16 bases remained unmatched. This CDR3 spans 16 amino acids. The CDR3 coding sequence is TGTGCCCTAACGGCGTGGGGGGGAGGGCCCACAGATACGCAGTATTTT. Encoded protein: CALTAWGGGPTDTQYF.

The V call is TRBV27, the J call TRBJ2-1, with D possibly TRBD2 on 6 matching bases. Germline V gene lookup returns CDR1 MNHEY and CDR2 SMNVEV (reference sequence). Trimming removed 5 bases at V and 6 bases at J, with 17 bases between. This CDR3 has 15 amino acids. This chain's CDR3 is CASSALGGVLNEQFF. The CDR3, as DNA: TGTGCCAGCAGTGCCCTGGGGGGAGTCCTCAATGAGCAGTTCTTC.

The V call is TRBV24-1, the J call TRBJ2-7, with D possibly TRBD1 on 6 matching bases. The CDR3 contains 14 residues. Trimming took off 3 bases at V and 6 bases at J, with 14 bases between the two ends. The germline V gene has CDR1 KGHDR and CDR2 SFDVKD. CDR3 in DNA: TGTGCCACCAGTGATCACAGGGAAACTAGCGAGCAGTACGTC. It encodes CATSDHRETSEQYV.

In the case of this clone: Other nucleotide sequences in the sample specify the same CDR3. V is TRBV10-3 and J is TRBJ2-3; no firm D call. Germline V CDR1 and CDR2: ENHRY, SYGVKD. Trimming cost V 0 bases and J 3 bases, with 7 bases left between them. This CDR3 spans 14 amino acids. The CDR3 DNA is TGTGCCATCAGTGAGTCTCGCGGTACAGATACGCAGTATTTT. Amino acid sequence: CAISESRGTDTQYF.

The J gene is TRBJ1-1, the V gene TRBV19; 8 nucleotides match TRBD1. This CDR3 contains 15 residues. The junction had 9 bases not matched to a gene; V was cut back by 6 bases and J by 3 bases. The germline gives CDR1 LNHDA, CDR2 SQIVND (reference sequence). In nucleotides, the CDR3 is TGTGCCAGTAGAGACAGGGGCCTGGGGTACACTGAAGCTTTCTTT. Translating gives CASRDRGLGYTEAFF.

V and J are TRBV15 and TRBJ2-2; tentatively, D is TRBD1 (6 bases). Germline CDR1 and CDR2: LNHNV and YYDKDF (reference sequence). The CDR3 runs to 15 residues. Trimming left V 8 bases short and J 7 bases short, with 20 bases between. As DNA, the CDR3 is TGTGCCACCGCCCCCACGACAGGAAAGATCGGGGAGCTGTTTTTT. Its protein is CATAPTTGKIGELFF.